This TCR beta chain was identified during a study of shared clonotypes between healthy human individuals. Study summary: For every donor, three CD4 naive, three CD4 memory, two CD8 naive and one CD8 memory plates were used.

Profiled with immunoSEQ multiplex PCR; TCRdb holds only in-frame clones, not every one. The sample comprises 550,000 to 650,000 clones, approximately 96% of which are singletons, and about 0.11% rests with the top ten. The study's findings and limits: Sequencing depth was expected to influence donor clonotype sharing. Naive subsets usually exceeded memory subsets in estimated richness. The study's rarefaction showed incomplete sorted-subset sequencing despite large depth.

Details on this clone: The antigen remains undetermined.

Terminally differentiated effector memory CD45RA+ cells were excluded from the naive CD8 cells, which were CD45RO-negative and positively selected for CCR7. Germline V gives CDR1 DFQATT, CDR2 SNEGSKA (reference sequence). Trimming stripped 1 base from V and 6 bases from J, with 7 bases between. The CDR3 covers 11 residues. The chain employs TRBV20-1 and TRBJ2-7; D unresolved. The clonotype originates from a woman aged 25 to 39 in good health. Sequenced sample: naive CD8+ T cells sorted from blood. In DNA, the CDR3 is TGCAGTGCTAGAGCAGGCGGCGAGCAGTACTTC. Protein: CSARAGGEQYF.